The sequence of this T cell receptor beta chain was determined in a study of identical twins. The study, taken as a whole, reports: Whereas memory repertoires showed no such difference, abundant cord blood beta clonotypes carried fewer insertions.

TCRdb reprocessed the 5' RACE reads via MiXCR and lists one record per CDR3 protein. The data show 450,000 to 650,000 distinct CDR3 sequences, just under 10% seen once. With 0 bases removed from V and 7 bases from J, the gap between germline ends came to 16 bases. From germline, CDR1 is DFQATT and CDR2 SNEGSKA (reference sequence). The CDR3 totals 15 residues. This clonotype has only a few counts. Its antigen is unidentified. These data were also reused for a study on yellow fever vaccine responses in identical twins.

This TCR came from a woman younger than 35 in good health. Input material: PBMCs. The chain is built from TRBV20-1 and TRBJ2-1; maybe TRBD2 (6 bases). CDR3 nucleotide sequence: TGCAGTGCTAGAGATGACGTGCGGGGTAGTAATGAGCAGTTCTTC. This encodes CSARDDVRGSNEQFF.